This TCR beta chain is from a study of memory CD8 T cells in hepatitis C reinfection. About the research overall: Between 3 and 8 weeks after reinfection detection, peak samples were drawn.

Time point meaning: peak reinfection, 3 to 8 weeks after reinfection detection. The sorted cells went straight to TCR sequencing with no prior in vitro expansion. Total naive CD8 T cells were sorted as viable CD3+ CD8+ CD45RO- cells from two donors. Trimming removed 0 bases from V and 2 bases from J, with 25 bases in between. Germline assignment: CDR1 SGDLS and CDR2 YYNGEE. The CDR3 has 20 residues. Sequencing used immunoSEQ multiplex PCR; TCRdb keeps in-frame clones, though not all of them. The top ten clones hold approximately 1.2% of a sample with roughly 43,000 clones, 88% of them seen once. The rearrangement uses TRBV9 and TRBJ2-3, with a weak D call TRBD1 (5 bases). The TCR comes from a man in his late teens or twenties with hepatitis C virus infection. The sample was naive CD8+ T cells sorted from blood. The CDR3 nucleotides read TGTGCCAGCAGCGTAGGAATAGGGGAAAGGGTCGGGTCCTTCACAGATACGCAGTATTTT. This encodes CASSVGIGERVGSFTDTQYF.